The rows below give T cell receptor beta chains drawn from one sample of a study of CD8 T cells in Susac syndrome. TCRdb reanalysed the immunoSEQ multiplex PCR reads using MiXCR and keeps one entry per CDR3 protein. Of under 250,000 distinct CDR3 sequences detected, about 95% appear once; the ten largest clones hold under 0.2%. Sequenced input: CD4+ T cells from PBMCs. Source of these receptors: a human donor with Susac syndrome. Each CDR3 is given with its conserved first and last residue. Each record gives: V gene, J gene, CDR3 protein.

v_gene: TRBV7-7; j_gene: TRBJ2-5; CDR3aa: CASSLRTQRQETQYF
v_gene: TRBV24-1; j_gene: TRBJ2-3; CDR3aa: CATSDPTSPTTDTQYF
v_gene: TRBV5-4; j_gene: TRBJ2-5; CDR3aa: CASSLGQAQYF
v_gene: TRBV7-3; j_gene: TRBJ2-1; CDR3aa: CASIRANSYNEQFF
v_gene: TRBV6-6; j_gene: TRBJ1-1; CDR3aa: CASSSSDTEAFF
v_gene: TRBV20-1; j_gene: TRBJ2-5; CDR3aa: CSARGRGYQETQYF
v_gene: TRBV7-9; j_gene: TRBJ2-5; CDR3aa: CASSFAQGQETQYF
v_gene: TRBV5-1; j_gene: TRBJ1-2; CDR3aa: CASSLDRGNYGYTF
v_gene: TRBV7-9; j_gene: TRBJ1-4; CDR3aa: CASSLDPEGKLFF
v_gene: TRBV7-2; j_gene: TRBJ1-2; CDR3aa: CASSVSRDSSNYGYTF
v_gene: TRBV4-3; j_gene: TRBJ1-5; CDR3aa: CASSQDTGSDQPQHF
v_gene: TRBV24-1; j_gene: TRBJ1-3; CDR3aa: CATSDFETGSLIPYSGNTIYF
v_gene: TRBV27; j_gene: TRBJ1-2; CDR3aa: CASSEIQGGVYGYTF
v_gene: TRBV2; j_gene: TRBJ1-3; CDR3aa: CASSEGPNGNTIYF
v_gene: TRBV6-1; j_gene: TRBJ1-1; CDR3aa: CASSEFRQRGTEAFF
v_gene: TRBV5-1; j_gene: TRBJ1-1; CDR3aa: CASSLVSPNTEAFF
v_gene: TRBV7-9; j_gene: TRBJ1-1; CDR3aa: CASSPGQYDTEAFF
v_gene: TRBV7-3; j_gene: TRBJ2-2; CDR3aa: CASSLPSGGPGELFF
v_gene: TRBV3-1; j_gene: TRBJ1-1; CDR3aa: CASSLPDGSNTEAFF
v_gene: TRBV7-9; j_gene: TRBJ1-4; CDR3aa: CASSLDRAGTNEKLFF
v_gene: TRBV3-1; j_gene: TRBJ2-2; CDR3aa: CASSQGTATNTGELFF
v_gene: TRBV12-3/TRBV12-4; j_gene: TRBJ1-5; CDR3aa: CASTGREGNQPQHF
v_gene: TRBV6-6; j_gene: TRBJ2-3; CDR3aa: CASSTPERGSDTQYF
v_gene: TRBV12-3/TRBV12-4; j_gene: TRBJ1-5; CDR3aa: CASSVRGQPQHF
v_gene: TRBV7-3; j_gene: TRBJ2-5; CDR3aa: CASSLRSETETQYF
v_gene: TRBV29-1; j_gene: TRBJ1-1; CDR3aa: CSVEPQGNTEAFF
v_gene: TRBV30; j_gene: TRBJ1-2; CDR3aa: CAWIPDSGTGGGYTF
v_gene: TRBV20-1; j_gene: TRBJ2-5; CDR3aa: CSADRTEQETQYF
v_gene: TRBV21-1; j_gene: TRBJ1-6; CDR3aa: CASSKEGKPYNSPLHF
v_gene: TRBV6-2/TRBV6-3; j_gene: TRBJ1-2; CDR3aa: CASTVNRGPYGYTF
v_gene: TRBV30; j_gene: TRBJ1-5; CDR3aa: CAWSSRGDQPQHF
v_gene: TRBV12-3/TRBV12-4; j_gene: TRBJ2-7; CDR3aa: CASSPLAGGVDEQYF
v_gene: TRBV9; j_gene: TRBJ2-5; CDR3aa: CASSGGGRGREQETQYF
v_gene: TRBV27; j_gene: TRBJ1-5; CDR3aa: CASSQGHPGSNQPQHF